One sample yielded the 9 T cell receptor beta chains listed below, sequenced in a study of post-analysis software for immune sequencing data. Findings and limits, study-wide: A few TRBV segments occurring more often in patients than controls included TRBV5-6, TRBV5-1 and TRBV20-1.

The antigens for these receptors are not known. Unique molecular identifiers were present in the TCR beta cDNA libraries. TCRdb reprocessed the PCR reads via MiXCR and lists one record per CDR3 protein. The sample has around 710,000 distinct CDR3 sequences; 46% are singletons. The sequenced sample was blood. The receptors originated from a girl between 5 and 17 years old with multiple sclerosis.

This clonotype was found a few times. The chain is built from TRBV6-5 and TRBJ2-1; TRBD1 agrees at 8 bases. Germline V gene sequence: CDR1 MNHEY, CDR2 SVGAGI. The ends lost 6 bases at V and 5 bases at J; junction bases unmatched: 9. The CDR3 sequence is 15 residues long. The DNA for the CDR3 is TGTGCCAGCAGCCCCAGGGGGCTCGGTAACAATGAGCAGTTCTTC. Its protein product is CASSPRGLGNNEQFF.

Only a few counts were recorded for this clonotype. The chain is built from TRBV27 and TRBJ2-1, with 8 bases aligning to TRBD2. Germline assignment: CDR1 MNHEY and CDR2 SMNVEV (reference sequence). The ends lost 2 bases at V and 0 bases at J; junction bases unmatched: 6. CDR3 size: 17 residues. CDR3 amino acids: CASSLILRGASYNEQFF. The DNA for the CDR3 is TGTGCCAGCAGTTTAATTCTGCGGGGGGCCTCCTACAATGAGCAGTTCTTC.

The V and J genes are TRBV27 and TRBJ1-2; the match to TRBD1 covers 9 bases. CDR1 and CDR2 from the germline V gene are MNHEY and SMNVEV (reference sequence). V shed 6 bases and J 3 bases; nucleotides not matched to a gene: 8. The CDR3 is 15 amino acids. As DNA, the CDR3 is TGTGCCAGCAGGCCTTACACAGGGGGCTACTATGGCTACACCTTC. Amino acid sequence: CASRPYTGGYYGYTF.

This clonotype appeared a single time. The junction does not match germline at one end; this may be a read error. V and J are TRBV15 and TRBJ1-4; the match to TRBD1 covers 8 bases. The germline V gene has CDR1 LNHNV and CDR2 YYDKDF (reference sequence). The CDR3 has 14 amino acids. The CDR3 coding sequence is TGTGCCACCAGCAGGGACAGGGCAGAAGAAAAACGGTTTTTT. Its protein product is CATSRDRAEEKRFF.

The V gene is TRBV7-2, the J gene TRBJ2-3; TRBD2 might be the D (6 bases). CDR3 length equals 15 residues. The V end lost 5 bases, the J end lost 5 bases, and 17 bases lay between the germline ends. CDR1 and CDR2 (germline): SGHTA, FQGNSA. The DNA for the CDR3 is TGTGCCAGCAGCCACCGGCTGGACTATCTAGATACGCAGTATTTT. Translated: CASSHRLDYLDTQYF.

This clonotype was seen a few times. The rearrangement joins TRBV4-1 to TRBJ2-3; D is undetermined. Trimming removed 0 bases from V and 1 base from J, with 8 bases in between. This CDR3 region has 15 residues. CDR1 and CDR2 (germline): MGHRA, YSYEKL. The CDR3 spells CASSQDGYRTDTQYF. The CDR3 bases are TGCGCCAGCAGCCAAGACGGGTACCGCACAGATACGCAGTATTTT.

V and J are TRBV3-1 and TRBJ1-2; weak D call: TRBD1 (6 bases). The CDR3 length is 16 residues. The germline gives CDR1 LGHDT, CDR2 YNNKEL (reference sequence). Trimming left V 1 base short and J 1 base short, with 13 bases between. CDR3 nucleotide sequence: TGTGCCAGCAGCCAAGGGCCCCCAGGGGTTAACTATGGCTACACCTTC. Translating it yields CASSQGPPGVNYGYTF. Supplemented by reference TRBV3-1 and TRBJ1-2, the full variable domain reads DTAVSQTPKYLVTQMGNDKSIKCEQNLGHDTMYWYKQDSKKFLKIMFSYNNKELIINETVPNRFSPKSPDKAHLNLHINSLELGDSAVYFCASSQGPPGVNYGYTFGSGTRLTVV.

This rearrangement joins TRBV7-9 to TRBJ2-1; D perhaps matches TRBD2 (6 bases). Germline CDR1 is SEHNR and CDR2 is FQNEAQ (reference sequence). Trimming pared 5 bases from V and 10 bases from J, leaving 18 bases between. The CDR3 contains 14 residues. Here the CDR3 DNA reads TGTGCCAGCAGCCCACCCGGAGGGAGACTAGAGCAGTTCTTC. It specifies CASSPPGGRLEQFF.

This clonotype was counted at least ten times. The CDR3 region has the DNA TGTGCCAGCAGCAAGGGACTTACCCCCTCTGGGGCCAACGTCCTGACTTTC. The encoded protein is CASSKGLTPSGANVLTF. This chain connects TRBV3-1 to TRBJ2-6; the D gene is possibly TRBD2 (6 bases). Germline CDR1 and CDR2: LGHDT and YNNKEL (reference sequence). V lost 5 bases to trimming and J lost 0 bases, with 14 bases between them. The CDR3 is 17 amino acids.